This TCR beta chain was profiled in a study of T cell changes during pregnancy in multiple sclerosis. Assay: immunoSEQ multiplex PCR; the TCRdb copy retains only in-frame clones and omits some. The sample gives roughly 80,000 clones, 80% to 95% of which show up once; approximately 0.99% is in the top ten. The V gene lost 7 bases and the J gene lost 2 bases, with 14 bases spanning the gap. This CDR3 contains 14 residues. Germline loops: CDR1 SNHLY, CDR2 FYNNEI. The sequencing here drew on peripheral blood, taken in the first trimester of pregnancy. The chain recombines TRBV2 with TRBJ1-1; possible D gene TRBD1, 6 bases. The TCR sequence derives from a female donor with multiple sclerosis, enrolled in a pregnancy study. The CDR3 DNA reads TGTGCCAGCAACCTCAGGGGCTCAAACACTGAAGCTTTCTTT. It yields the protein CASNLRGSNTEAFF.